Each of the 2 T cell receptor beta chains below was sequenced from the same sample in a study of T cells after posttransplantation cyclophosphamide. Data came from immunoSEQ multiplex PCR; TCRdb stores just in-frame clones and leaves some out. The sample has 25,000 to 30,000 clones, roughly 85% seen once; the top ten hold less than 3.5%. The sequencing sample was made of PBMCs. Receptors originate from a man aged 50 to 59.

The rearrangement joins TRBV5-4 to TRBJ2-2, with a tentative D call TRBD2 (6 bases). Trimming left V 5 bases short and J 0 bases short, with 17 bases between. Looked up from germline, CDR1 is SGHNT and CDR2 is YYREEE (reference sequence). This CDR3 comprises 17 residues. In nucleotides, the CDR3 is TGTGCCAGCAGTTTAATGGGGGGAGGCCCGAACACCGGGGAGCTGTTTTTT. Translating gives CASSLMGGGPNTGELFF.

The chain combines TRBV18 with TRBJ1-2; D is unclear. Germline lookup yields CDR1 KGHSH and CDR2 LQKENI. The CDR3 consists of 15 residues. V was cut by 0 bases and J by 4 bases, with 12 bases left in between. The CDR3 nucleotides are TGTGCCAGCTCACCACCGGAGGTTTTTGTCTATGGCTACACCTTC. Translated, it gives CASSPPEVFVYGYTF.